Presented here are 9 T cell receptor beta chains from one specimen sequenced in a study of breast tumors, draining lymph nodes, adjacent tissues. Each CDR3 protein gets one entry after TCRdb re-called the multiplex PCR reads with MiXCR. The sample includes about 180,000 distinct CDR3 sequences, 30% to 35% of them seen just once. The lymph nodes were axillary draining lymph nodes from breast cancer patients. Sample: axillary lymph node tissue. The receptors come from a female donor with breast cancer. Some clones in this sample may be carry-over from other donors' samples.

This clonotype was seen at least ten times. The chain combines TRBV7-9 with TRBJ2-3; D unresolved. The CDR3 is 13 residues long. The V end lost 5 bases, the J end lost 5 bases, and 11 bases lay between the germline ends. Germline loops: CDR1 SEHNR, CDR2 FQNEAQ (reference sequence). The CDR3 region is CASSPRVGDTQYF. The CDR3 region has the DNA TGTGCCAGCAGCCCCCGGGTTGGAGATACGCAGTATTTT.

This clonotype showed up many times. The chain combines TRBV20-1 with TRBJ2-7; tentatively, D is TRBD1 (7 bases). V shed 4 bases and J shed 1 base, with 20 bases lying between them. Germline loops: CDR1 DFQATT, CDR2 SNEGSKA (reference sequence). There are 16 residues in the CDR3. The CDR3 coding sequence is TGCAGTGCTAATCACCAGGGGGGCGGGGTGTCCTACGAGCAGTACTTC. Translation: CSANHQGGGVSYEQYF.

This clonotype occurred many times. The J gene is TRBJ2-7, the V gene TRBV30, with 9 positions matching TRBD1. This CDR3 has 15 amino acids. Trimming at V came to 4 bases and at J to 4 bases, leaving 11 bases not matched to a gene. CDR1 and CDR2 (germline): GTSNPN, SVGIG (reference sequence). The DNA of the CDR3 is TGTGCCTGGACCCTCGGCGGGACAGGGAGTTACGAGCAGTACTTC. This codes for CAWTLGGTGSYEQYF.

This clonotype has a count of ten or more. The CDR3 region has the DNA TGCGCCAGCAGCTTGGTTGGCGCACCTGGAAACACCATATATTTT. This sequence encodes CASSLVGAPGNTIYF. The chain combines TRBV5-1 with TRBJ1-3; D gene unclear. Deletions cut 0 bases from V and 2 bases from J, with 9 bases between. The CDR3 extends over 15 amino acids. Germline loops: CDR1 SGHRS, CDR2 YFSETQ.

This clonotype was recorded once. The chain joins TRBV6-6 to TRBJ1-5; the D gene is possibly TRBD1 (5 bases). CDR1 is MNHNY and CDR2 is SVGAGI in the germline V gene (reference sequence). The CDR3 contains 21 residues. Between the trimmed V and J ends, which lost 0 bases and 0 bases, there was a span of 24 bases. CDR3 protein: CASSYSNLAGRPVYSNQPQHF. CDR3 nucleotides: TGTGCCAGCAGTTACTCGAACCTAGCGGGACGTCCTGTCTATAGCAATCAGCCCCAGCATTTT.

This clonotype was picked up many times. The rearrangement joins TRBV6-2 or TRBV6-3 to TRBJ1-4, with D unresolved. V was pared by 11 bases and J by 4 bases, with 14 bases between. Germline lookup yields CDR1 MNHEY and CDR2 SVGEGT. The CDR3 extends over 13 amino acids. The CDR3 sequence: CASEDSHNEKLFF. The CDR3 nucleotides read TGTGCCTCCGAGGATAGCCATAATGAAAAACTGTTTTTT.

There are many counts of this clonotype. The gene calls are TRBV9 and TRBJ2-1, with D uncertain. V dropped 4 bases and J dropped 0 bases, with 14 bases sitting between them. This CDR3 spans 16 amino acids. CDR1 SGDLS and CDR2 YYNGEE come from the germline V gene. CDR3 amino acids: CASSSPHLRSYNEQFF. The CDR3 DNA follows: TGTGCCAGCAGCTCTCCCCATTTGCGCTCCTACAATGAGCAGTTCTTC. The whole variable domain, filled in from reference TRBV9 and TRBJ2-1, reads DSGVTQTPKHLITATGQRVTLRCSPRSGDLSVYWYQQSLDQGLQFLIQYYNGEERAKGNILERFSAQQFPDLHSELNLSSLELGDSALYFCASSSPHLRSYNEQFFGPGTRLTVL.

In the case of this clonotype: No conserved phenylalanine or tryptophan ends this CDR3, so it is likely a read error. The CDR3, as DNA: TGTGCCAGCAGCTCCCGGACTGGCGGGAGCCACTACACAGATACGCAGTATTTG. Translating gives CASSSRTGGSHYTDTQYL. The chain carries TRBV7-3 and TRBJ2-3; 7 bases fit TRBD2. The ends lost 4 bases at V and 2 bases at J; junction bases unmatched: 15. CDR3 length: 18 residues. Germline lookup yields CDR1 SGHTA and CDR2 FQGTGA.

V usage is TRBV20-1 and J usage is TRBJ1-4; possibly TRBD1 for D (6 bases). V was pared by 1 base and J by 8 bases, with 14 bases between. Germline loops: CDR1 DFQATT, CDR2 SNEGSKA (reference sequence). The CDR3 sequence is 14 residues long. The CDR3 coding sequence is TGCAGTGCTAGAGTCGTGGGGGCGGGAGAAAAACTGTTTTTT. This sequence encodes CSARVVGAGEKLFF.